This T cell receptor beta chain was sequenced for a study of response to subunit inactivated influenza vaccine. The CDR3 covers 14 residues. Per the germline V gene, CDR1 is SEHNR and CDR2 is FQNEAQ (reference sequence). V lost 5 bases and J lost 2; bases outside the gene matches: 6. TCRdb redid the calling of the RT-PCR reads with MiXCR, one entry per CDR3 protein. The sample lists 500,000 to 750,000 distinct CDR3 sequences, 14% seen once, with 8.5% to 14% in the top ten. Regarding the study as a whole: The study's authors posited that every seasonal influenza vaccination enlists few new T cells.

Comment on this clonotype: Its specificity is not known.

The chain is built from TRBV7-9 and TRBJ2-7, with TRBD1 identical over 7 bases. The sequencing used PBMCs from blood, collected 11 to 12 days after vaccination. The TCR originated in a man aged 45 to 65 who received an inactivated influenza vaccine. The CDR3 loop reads CASSLDRFTYEQYF. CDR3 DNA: TGTGCCAGCAGCCTGGACAGGTTCACCTACGAGCAGTACTTC.